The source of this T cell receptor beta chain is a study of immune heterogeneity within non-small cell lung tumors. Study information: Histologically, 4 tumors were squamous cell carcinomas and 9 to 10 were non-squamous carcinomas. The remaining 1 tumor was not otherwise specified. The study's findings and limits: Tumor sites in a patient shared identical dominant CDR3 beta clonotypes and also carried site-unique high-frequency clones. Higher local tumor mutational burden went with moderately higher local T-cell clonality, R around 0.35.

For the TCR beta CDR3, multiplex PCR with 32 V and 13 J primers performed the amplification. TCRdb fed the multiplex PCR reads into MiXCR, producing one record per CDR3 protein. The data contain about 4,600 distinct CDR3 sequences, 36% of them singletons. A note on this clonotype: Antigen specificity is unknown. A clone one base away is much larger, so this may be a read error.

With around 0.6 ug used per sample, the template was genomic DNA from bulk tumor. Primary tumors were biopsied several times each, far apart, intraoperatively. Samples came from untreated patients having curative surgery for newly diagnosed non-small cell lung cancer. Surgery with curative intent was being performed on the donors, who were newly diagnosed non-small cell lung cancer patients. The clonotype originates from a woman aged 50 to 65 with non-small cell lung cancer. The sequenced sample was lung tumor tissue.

The CDR3 coding sequence is TGTGCCAGCAGCGTAGGAAGCAGGGGCGAAGATACGCAGTATTTT. Protein: CASSVGSRGEDTQYF. The chain carries TRBV9 and TRBJ2-3, with D tentatively TRBD1 (6 bases). V dropped 0 bases and J dropped 5 bases, with 13 bases sitting between them. This CDR3 has 15 residues. In germline, CDR1 is SGDLS, CDR2 YYNGEE.